What follows describes a single TCR beta chain. Its target is unknown. In replicate PCRs of sorted subsets, roughly 200 ng DNA, roughly 31,000 T cell genomes, was used. Libraries were prepared by immunoSEQ multiplex PCR; TCRdb keeps only in-frame clonotypes and omits some of them. The sample consists of about 2.3 million clones, 85% to 95% of them appearing once. Germline values: CDR1 SEHNR, CDR2 FQNEAQ (reference sequence). The CDR3 consists of 13 residues. V lost 3 bases and J 1 base, leaving 6 bases between the germline ends. The sample belongs to a study of shared clonotypes between healthy human individuals. Study summary: Donors, aged 18 to 49, were a couple of women and three men. Per donor, three plates held CD4 naive cells, three held CD4 memory, two held CD8 naive and one held CD8 memory.

Overall study findings and caveats: Researchers found naive subsets generally carried larger estimated richness than memory subsets.

The gene calls are TRBV7-9 and TRBJ1-1; no clear D. This sequence originates from a man aged 18 to 30 in good health. Some clones in this sample may be carry-over from other donors' samples. Sequenced material: naive CD4+ T cells from PBMCs. Sample subset: CD45RA+ positively selected. The CDR3 protein is CASSFAGNTEAFF. CDR3 sequence (DNA): TGTGCCAGCAGCTTTGCGGGGAACACTGAAGCTTTCTTT. Combining the CDR3 with reference TRBV7-9 and TRBJ1-1 gives the whole variable domain DTGVSQNPRHKITKRGQNVTFRCDPISEHNRLYWYRQTLGQGPEFLTYFQNEAQLEKSRLLSDRFSAERPKGSFSTLEIQRTEQGDSAMYLCASSFAGNTEAFFGQGTRLTVV.